This T cell receptor (beta chain) was retrieved from a study of blood T cell repertoires in COVID-19. For the study at large: Samples representing acute and convalescent COVID-19 were sourced from the United States, Italy and Spain. T cells, B-cell-depleted T cells, or PBMCs supplied cDNA or gDNA.

Germline CDR1 SGHNT, CDR2 YYREEE (reference sequence). The CDR3 consists of 16 residues. Germline trimming cut 4 bases from V and 0 bases from J; bases unmatched to any gene: 4. Original analysis: Scientists estimated how many nucleated cells there were by amplifying reference gene primers. Generated by immunoSEQ multiplex PCR, the TCRdb table keeps only in-frame clones and is missing some. V and J calls and clone size are as listed in that table; D and trimming were resolved from the DNA. The data hold approximately 220,000 clones, with 81% observed a single time. The V and J genes are TRBV5-4 and TRBJ2-3; 11 bases are a match to TRBD1. This sequence was found in a woman of 80 years or more with acute or convalescent COVID-19. Input material: peripheral blood. The CDR3 sequence: CASSLGQGASTDTQYF. Written as DNA, the CDR3 is TGTGCCAGCAGCCTCGGACAGGGGGCTAGCACAGATACGCAGTATTTT.